Included here is one T cell receptor beta chain sequence, with context. Antigen specificity is unknown. Each PCR had synthetic TCR analog templates added to it as a spike-in. Method: immunoSEQ multiplex PCR; TCRdb's copy keeps in-frame clones and lacks some. The sample has approximately 79,000 clones, approximately 90% seen once. The sample originates from a study of PD-L1 blockade in urothelial cancer. Study information: After treatment start, blood was analyzed at 3 weeks (second dose) and at 6 weeks. General observations from the study: Below-median blood TCR clonality before treatment forecast better survival.

Time point here: peripheral blood 6 weeks after treatment start. Metastatic or locally advanced urothelial carcinoma was present in the patients. This specimen was PBMCs, taken around atezolizumab (anti-PD-L1) treatment. The source is an elderly woman with urothelial cancer.

The CDR3 region is CASSLGGGHNEQFF. DNA for the CDR3: TGTGCCAGCAGCCTCGGAGGGGGCCACAATGAGCAGTTCTTC. The chain has TRBV6-5 and TRBJ2-1; a weak D match, TRBD1 (7 bases). Per germline, CDR1 MNHEY and CDR2 SVGAGI. There are 14 residues in the CDR3. V lost 6 bases, J lost 5 bases, and 14 bases lay in between.